Listed here are 5 T cell receptor beta chains from one sample, sequenced in a study of shared clonotypes between healthy human individuals. Here immunoSEQ multiplex PCR was the method, and the copy in TCRdb shows in-frame clones only, minus some. Here the sample spans over 400,000 clones, approximately 95% being singletons. The specimen sequenced was naive CD4+ T cells sorted from blood. This sample's subset: CD45RA+ positively selected. The receptors shown here come from a woman younger than 45 in good health.

The DNA of the CDR3 is TGTGCCAGTAGTACCCGCGGGGGACTAGGTGGATACGAGCAGTACTTC. Translated: CASSTRGGLGGYEQYF. The V call is TRBV19, the J call TRBJ2-5, with TRBD2 matching over 8 bases. The J call could be wrong; TRBJ2-7 is a better fit for the DNA end. Germline assignment: CDR1 LNHDA and CDR2 SQIVND (reference sequence). The CDR3 spans 16 residues.

The J gene is TRBJ2-6, the V gene TRBV7-2; D is unresolved. V was cut by 6 bases and J by 0 bases, with 9 bases left in between. Germline CDR1 and CDR2: SGHTA and FQGNSA. The CDR3 is 15 residues long. DNA of the CDR3: TGTGCCAGCAGAAGCGCACGCTCTGGGGCCAACGTCCTGACTTTC. Translation gives CASRSARSGANVLTF.

In this sample, this clone turned up once. The chain recombines TRBV5-1 with TRBJ2-2; D not resolved. The V gene's germline CDR1 is SGHRS and CDR2 YFSETQ. With 4 bases removed from V and 1 base from J, the gap between germline ends came to 11 bases. This CDR3 spans 15 amino acids. CDR3 sequence: CASSPGRMNTGELFF. Here the CDR3 DNA reads TGCGCCAGCAGCCCAGGACGAATGAACACCGGGGAGCTGTTTTTT.

The rearrangement joins TRBV5-4 to TRBJ2-7; possible D gene TRBD2, 6 bases. Germline values: CDR1 SGHNT, CDR2 YYREEE (reference sequence). CDR3 length: 14 amino acids. The ends were cut back, 3 bases at V and 0 bases at J, with 10 bases in the middle. CDR3 sequence: CASSYGTGSYEQYF. In nucleotides, the CDR3 is TGTGCCAGCAGCTACGGGACTGGCTCCTACGAGCAGTACTTC.

The chain couples TRBV7-9 to TRBJ2-3, with unresolved D. V was shortened by 5 bases and J by 5 bases, with 11 bases between the two germline ends. The CDR3 has 13 amino acids. CDR1 is SEHNR, CDR2 FQNEAQ, per germline (reference sequence). The CDR3 sequence is CASSLTQRDTQYF. CDR3 nucleotide sequence: TGTGCCAGCAGCCTTACACAGAGAGATACGCAGTATTTT.